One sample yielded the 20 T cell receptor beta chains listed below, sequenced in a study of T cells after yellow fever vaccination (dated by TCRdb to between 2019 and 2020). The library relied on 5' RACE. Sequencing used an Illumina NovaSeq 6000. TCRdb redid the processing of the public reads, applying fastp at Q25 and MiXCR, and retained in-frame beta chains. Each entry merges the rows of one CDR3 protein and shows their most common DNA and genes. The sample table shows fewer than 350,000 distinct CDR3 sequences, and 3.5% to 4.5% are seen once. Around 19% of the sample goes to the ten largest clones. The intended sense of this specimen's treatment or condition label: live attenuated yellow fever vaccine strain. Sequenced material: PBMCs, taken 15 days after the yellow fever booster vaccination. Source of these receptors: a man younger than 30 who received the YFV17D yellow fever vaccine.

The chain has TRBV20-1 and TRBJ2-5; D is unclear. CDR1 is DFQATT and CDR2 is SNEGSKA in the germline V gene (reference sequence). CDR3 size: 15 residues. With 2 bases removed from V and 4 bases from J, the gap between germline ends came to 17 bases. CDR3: CSARNLGSQGETQYF. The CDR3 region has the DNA TGCAGTGCTAGAAACCTCGGGTCCCAAGGAGAGACCCAGTACTTC.

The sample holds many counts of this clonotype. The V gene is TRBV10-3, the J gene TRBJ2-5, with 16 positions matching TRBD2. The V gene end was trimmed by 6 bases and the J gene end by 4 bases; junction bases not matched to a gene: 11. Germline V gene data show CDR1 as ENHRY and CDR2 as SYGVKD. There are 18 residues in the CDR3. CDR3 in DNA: TGTGCCATCAGCGCCGGGACTAGCGGGGGGGCCGGGTTAGAGACCCAGTACTTC. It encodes CAISAGTSGGAGLETQYF.

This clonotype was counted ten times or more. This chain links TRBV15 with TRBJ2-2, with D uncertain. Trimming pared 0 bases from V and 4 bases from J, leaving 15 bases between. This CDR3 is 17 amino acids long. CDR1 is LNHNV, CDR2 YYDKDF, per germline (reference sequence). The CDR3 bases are TGTGCCACCAGCAGAGAGCAGGACCCATACCTCACCGGGGAGCTGTTTTTT. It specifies CATSREQDPYLTGELFF.

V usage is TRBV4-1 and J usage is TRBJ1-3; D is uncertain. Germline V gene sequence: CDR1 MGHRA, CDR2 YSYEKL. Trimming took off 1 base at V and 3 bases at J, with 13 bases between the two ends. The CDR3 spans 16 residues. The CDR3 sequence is CASSQVDLGFGNTIYF. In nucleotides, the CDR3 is TGCGCCAGCAGCCAAGTAGATCTGGGGTTTGGAAACACCATATATTTT.

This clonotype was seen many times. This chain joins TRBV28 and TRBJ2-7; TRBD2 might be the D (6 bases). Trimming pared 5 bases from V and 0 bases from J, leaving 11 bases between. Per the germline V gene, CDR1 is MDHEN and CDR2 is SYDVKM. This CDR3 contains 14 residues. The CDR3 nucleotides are TGTGCCAGCAGTCCGGAGACTAGCTCCTACGAGCAGTACGTC. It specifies CASSPETSSYEQYV.

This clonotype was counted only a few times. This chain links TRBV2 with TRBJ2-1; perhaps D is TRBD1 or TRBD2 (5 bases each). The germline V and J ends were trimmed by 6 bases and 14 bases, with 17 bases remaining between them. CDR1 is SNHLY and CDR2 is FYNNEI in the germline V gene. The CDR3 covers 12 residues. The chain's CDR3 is CASSPGPAMEFF. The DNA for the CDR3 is TGTGCCAGCAGCCCGGGACCAGCGATGGAGTTCTTC.

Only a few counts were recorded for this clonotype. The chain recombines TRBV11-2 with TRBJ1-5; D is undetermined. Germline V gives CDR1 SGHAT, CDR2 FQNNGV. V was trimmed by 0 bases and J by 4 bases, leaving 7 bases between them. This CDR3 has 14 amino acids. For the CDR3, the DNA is TGTGCCAGCAGCTTAGATCATACAAATCAGCCCCAGCATTTT. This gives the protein CASSLDHTNQPQHF.

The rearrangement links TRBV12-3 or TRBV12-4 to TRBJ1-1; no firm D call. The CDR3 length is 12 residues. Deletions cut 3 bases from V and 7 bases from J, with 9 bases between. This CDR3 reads CASSLGAVEAFF. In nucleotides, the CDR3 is TGTGCCAGCAGTTTGGGAGCAGTTGAAGCTTTCTTT.

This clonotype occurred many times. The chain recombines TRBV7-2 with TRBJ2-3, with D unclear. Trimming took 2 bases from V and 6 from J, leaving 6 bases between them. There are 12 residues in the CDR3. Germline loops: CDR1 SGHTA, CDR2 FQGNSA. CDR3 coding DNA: TGTGCCAGCAGCTTACGGCTTGATACGCAGTATTTT. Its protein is CASSLRLDTQYF.

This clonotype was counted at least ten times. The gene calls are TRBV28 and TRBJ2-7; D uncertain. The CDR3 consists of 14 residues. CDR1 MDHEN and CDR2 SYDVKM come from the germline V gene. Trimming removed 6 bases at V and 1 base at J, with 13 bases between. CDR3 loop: CASSSTGESYEQYV. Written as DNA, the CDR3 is TGTGCCAGCAGCAGCACCGGCGAATCCTACGAGCAGTACGTC.

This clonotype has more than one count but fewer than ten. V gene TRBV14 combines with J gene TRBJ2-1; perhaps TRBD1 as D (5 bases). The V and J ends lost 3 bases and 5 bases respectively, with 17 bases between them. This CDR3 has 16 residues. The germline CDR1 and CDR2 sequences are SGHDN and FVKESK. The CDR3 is CASSHRTGPPHNEQFF. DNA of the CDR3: TGTGCCAGCAGCCATAGAACAGGTCCCCCGCACAATGAGCAGTTCTTC. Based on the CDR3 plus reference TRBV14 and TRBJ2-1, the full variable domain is EAGVTQFPSHSVIEKGQTVTLRCDPISGHDNLYWYRRVMGKEIKFLLHFVKESKQDESGMPNNRFLAERTGGTYSTLKVQPAELEDSGVYFCASSHRTGPPHNEQFFGPGTRLTVL.

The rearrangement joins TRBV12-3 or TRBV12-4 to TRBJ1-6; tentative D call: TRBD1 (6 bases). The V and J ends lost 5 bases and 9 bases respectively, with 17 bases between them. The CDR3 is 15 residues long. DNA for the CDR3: TGTGCCAGCAGTAAACAGGGTGTTGGGGCTTCACCCCTCCACTTT. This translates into CASSKQGVGASPLHF.

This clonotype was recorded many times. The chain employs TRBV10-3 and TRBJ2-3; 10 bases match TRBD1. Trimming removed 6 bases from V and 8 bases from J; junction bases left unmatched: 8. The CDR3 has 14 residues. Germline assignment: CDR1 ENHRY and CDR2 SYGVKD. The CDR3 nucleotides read TGTGCCATCAGCGACAGGGGGCGCATGCTTACGCAGTATTTT. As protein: CAISDRGRMLTQYF.

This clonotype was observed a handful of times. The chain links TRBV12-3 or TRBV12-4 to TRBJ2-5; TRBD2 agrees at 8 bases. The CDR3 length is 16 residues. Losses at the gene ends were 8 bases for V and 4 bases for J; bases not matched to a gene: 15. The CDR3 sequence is CASSLGAGGAGETQYF. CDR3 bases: TGTGCCAGCTCCCTGGGGGCGGGGGGCGCGGGAGAGACCCAGTACTTC.

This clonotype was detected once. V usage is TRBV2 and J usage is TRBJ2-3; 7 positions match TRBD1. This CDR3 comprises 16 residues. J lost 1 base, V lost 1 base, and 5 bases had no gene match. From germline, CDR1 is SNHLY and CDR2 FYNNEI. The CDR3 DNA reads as TGTGCCAGCAGTGAAGTGCCTGGACAGGGCACAGATACGCAGTATTTT. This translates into CASSEVPGQGTDTQYF.

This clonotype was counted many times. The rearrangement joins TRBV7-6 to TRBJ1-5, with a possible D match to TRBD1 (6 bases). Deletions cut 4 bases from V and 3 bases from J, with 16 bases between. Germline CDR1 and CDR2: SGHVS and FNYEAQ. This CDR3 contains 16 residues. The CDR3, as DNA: TGTGCCAGCAGCTGCTACGACGGACAGATCAATCAGCCCCAGCATTTT. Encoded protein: CASSCYDGQINQPQHF.

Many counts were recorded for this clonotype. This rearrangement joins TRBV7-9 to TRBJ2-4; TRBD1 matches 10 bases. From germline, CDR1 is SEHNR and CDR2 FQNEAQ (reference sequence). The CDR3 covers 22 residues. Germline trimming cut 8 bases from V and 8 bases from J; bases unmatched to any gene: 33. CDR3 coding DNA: TGTGCCAGCGCAAACCGGGACAGGGGCTTCCTACCCGCTTTCCAACAAGGGGACATTCAGTACTTC. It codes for CASANRDRGFLPAFQQGDIQYF.

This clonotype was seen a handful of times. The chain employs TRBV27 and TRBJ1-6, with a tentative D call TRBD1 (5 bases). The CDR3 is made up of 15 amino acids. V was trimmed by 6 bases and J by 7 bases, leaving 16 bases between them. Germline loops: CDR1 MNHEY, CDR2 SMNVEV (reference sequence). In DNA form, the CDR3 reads TGTGCCAGCAGAGGTGTGGGCAGGGAAAATTCACCCCTCCACTTT. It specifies CASRGVGRENSPLHF.

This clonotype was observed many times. The CDR3 sequence is CASTLAGGSSYEQYF. The CDR3 coding sequence is TGTGCCAGCACCTTAGCGGGGGGTAGCTCCTACGAGCAGTACTTC. V gene TRBV12-3 or TRBV12-4 combines with J gene TRBJ2-7; TRBD2 matches at 10 bases. The ends lost 7 bases at V and 0 bases at J; junction bases unmatched: 6. CDR3 size: 15 residues.

CDR3 nucleotides: TGTGCCAGCAGCCCACCCCCCGCTGAGCAGTTCTTC. Amino acids: CASSPPPAEQFF. V is TRBV7-2 and J is TRBJ2-1; D uncertain. This CDR3 region has 12 residues. Germline CDR1 SGHTA, CDR2 FQGNSA. Trimming removed 5 bases from V and 9 bases from J, with 11 bases in between.